This TCR beta chain was captured in a study of regulatory T cells in long-lasting Graves disease. Time point described: newly diagnosed GD, antithyroid drugs for less than 3 months. PBMC RNA was the source of the TCR library. This CDR3 has 16 amino acids. Trimming shortened V by 0 bases and J by 2 bases, and 14 bases separated the two germline ends. The germline V gene encodes CDR1 SNHLY and CDR2 FYNNEI. TCR beta libraries were built with iRepertoire HTBI primers and Arm-PCR of CDR3 regions. One entry per CDR3 protein, called by TCRdb with MiXCR from the multiplex PCR reads. The sample records around 420,000 distinct CDR3 sequences, approximately 16% being singletons. This clonotype was seen repeatedly, ten times or more. These data are also associated with another study on T cells in Graves' hyperthyroidism and ophthalmopathy. That work states: Using the HTBI primer set, a first-round RT-PCR was run on the TCR CDR3.

The TCR was taken from a woman aged 40 to 55 with Graves disease. Here the sequenced sample was peripheral blood mononuclear cells (PBMCs), taken at new diagnosis, from a patient treated with antithyroid drugs. The chain combines TRBV2 with TRBJ2-7, with D hard to call. For the CDR3, the DNA is TGTGCCAGCAGTGAAGCGAGCCCCCGGACGACCTACGAGCAGTACTTC. Amino acids: CASSEASPRTTYEQYF.